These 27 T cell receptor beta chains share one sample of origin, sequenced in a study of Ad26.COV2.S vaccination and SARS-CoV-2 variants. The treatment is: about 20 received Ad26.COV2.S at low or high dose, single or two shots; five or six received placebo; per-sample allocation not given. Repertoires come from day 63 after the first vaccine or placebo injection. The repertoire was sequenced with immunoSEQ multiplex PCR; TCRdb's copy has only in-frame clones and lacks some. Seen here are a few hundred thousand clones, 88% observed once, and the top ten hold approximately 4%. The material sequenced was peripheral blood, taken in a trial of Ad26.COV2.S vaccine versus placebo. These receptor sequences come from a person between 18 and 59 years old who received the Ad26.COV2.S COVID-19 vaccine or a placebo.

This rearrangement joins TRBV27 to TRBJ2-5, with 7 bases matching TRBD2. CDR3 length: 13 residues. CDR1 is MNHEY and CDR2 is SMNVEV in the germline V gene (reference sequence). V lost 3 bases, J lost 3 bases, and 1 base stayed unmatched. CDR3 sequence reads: CASSFLAEETQYF. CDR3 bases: TGTGCCAGCAGTTTTCTAGCGGAAGAGACCCAGTACTTC.

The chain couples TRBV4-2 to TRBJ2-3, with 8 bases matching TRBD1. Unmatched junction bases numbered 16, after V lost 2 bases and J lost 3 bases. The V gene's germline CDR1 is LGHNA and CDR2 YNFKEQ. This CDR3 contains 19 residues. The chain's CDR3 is CASSQRALAGGGRTDTQYF. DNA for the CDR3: TGTGCCAGCAGCCAAAGGGCCCTTGCAGGGGGCGGTAGGACAGATACGCAGTATTTT.

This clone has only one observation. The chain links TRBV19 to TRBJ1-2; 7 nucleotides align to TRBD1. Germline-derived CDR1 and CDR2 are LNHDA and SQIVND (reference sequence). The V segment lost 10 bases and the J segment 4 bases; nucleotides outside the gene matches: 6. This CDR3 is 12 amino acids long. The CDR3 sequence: CATQTGSYGYTF. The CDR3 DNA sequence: TGTGCCACCCAGACAGGGTCCTATGGCTACACCTTC.

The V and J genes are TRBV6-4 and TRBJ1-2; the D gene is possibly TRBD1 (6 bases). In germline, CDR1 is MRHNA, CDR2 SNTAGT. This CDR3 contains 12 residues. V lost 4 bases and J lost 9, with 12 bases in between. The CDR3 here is CASSATGPRYTF. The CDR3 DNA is TGTGCCAGCAGTGCAACAGGGCCCCGCTACACCTTC.

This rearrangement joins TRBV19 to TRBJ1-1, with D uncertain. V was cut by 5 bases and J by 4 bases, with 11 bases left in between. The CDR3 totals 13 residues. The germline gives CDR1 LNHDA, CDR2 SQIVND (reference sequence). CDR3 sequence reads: CASSSAGITEAFF. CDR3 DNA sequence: TGTGCCAGTAGTTCGGCGGGTATCACTGAAGCTTTCTTT.

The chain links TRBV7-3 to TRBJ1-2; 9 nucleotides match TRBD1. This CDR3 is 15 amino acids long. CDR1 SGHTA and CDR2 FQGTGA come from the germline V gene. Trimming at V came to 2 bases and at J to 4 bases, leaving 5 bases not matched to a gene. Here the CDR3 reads CASSLGTGSFYGYTF. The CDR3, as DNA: TGTGCCAGCAGCTTAGGGACAGGGTCCTTCTATGGCTACACCTTC.

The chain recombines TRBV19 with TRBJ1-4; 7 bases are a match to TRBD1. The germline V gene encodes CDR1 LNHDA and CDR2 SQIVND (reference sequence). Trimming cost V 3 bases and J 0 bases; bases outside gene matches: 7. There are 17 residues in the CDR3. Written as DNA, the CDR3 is TGTGCCAGTAGTATCCAGACAGGGACAGCAACTAATGAAAAACTGTTTTTT. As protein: CASSIQTGTATNEKLFF.

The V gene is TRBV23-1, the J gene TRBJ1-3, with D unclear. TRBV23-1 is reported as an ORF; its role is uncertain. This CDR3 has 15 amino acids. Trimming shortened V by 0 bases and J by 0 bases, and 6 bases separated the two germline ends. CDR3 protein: CASSQSCSSGNTIYF. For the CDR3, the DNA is TGCGCCAGCAGTCAATCCTGCAGCTCTGGAAACACCATATATTTT.

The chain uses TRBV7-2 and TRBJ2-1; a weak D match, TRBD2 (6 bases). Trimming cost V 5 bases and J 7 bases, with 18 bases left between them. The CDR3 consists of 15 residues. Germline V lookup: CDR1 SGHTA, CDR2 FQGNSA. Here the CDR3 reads CASSPRELARNEQFF. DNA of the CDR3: TGTGCCAGCAGCCCCCGGGAGCTAGCCCGGAATGAGCAGTTCTTC.

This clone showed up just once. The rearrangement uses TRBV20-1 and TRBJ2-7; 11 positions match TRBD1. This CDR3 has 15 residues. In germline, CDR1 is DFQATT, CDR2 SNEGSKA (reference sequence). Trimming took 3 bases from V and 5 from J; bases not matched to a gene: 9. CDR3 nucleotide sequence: TGCAGTGCTAGTGCAGGACAGGGGGCTCCCCACGAGCAGTACTTC. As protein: CSASAGQGAPHEQYF.

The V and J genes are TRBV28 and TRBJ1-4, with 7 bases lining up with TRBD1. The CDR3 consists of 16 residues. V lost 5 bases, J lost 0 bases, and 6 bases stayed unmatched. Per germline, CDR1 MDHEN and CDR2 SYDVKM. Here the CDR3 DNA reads TGTGCCAGCAGTCCGACAGGGAATCCAACTAATGAAAAACTGTTTTTT. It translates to CASSPTGNPTNEKLFF.

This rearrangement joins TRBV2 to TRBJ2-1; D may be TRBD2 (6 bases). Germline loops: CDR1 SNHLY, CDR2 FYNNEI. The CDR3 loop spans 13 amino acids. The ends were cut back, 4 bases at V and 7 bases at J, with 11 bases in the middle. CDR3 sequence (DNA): TGTGCCAGCAGTGGGCGGCGGGGTAATGAGCAGTTCTTC. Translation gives CASSGRRGNEQFF.

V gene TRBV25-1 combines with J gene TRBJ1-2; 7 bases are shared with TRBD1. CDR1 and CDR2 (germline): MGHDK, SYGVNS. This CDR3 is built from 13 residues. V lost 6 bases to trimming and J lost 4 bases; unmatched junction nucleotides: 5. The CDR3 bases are TGTGCCAGCAGCGAGGGGGCGGGCTATGGCTACACCTTC. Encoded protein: CASSEGAGYGYTF.

In DNA, the CDR3 is TGTGCCAGCAGTTGGTCACACGAGCAGTTCTTC. Amino acid sequence: CASSWSHEQFF. V and J are TRBV6-2 or TRBV6-3 and TRBJ2-1; unclear D gene. The germline gives CDR1 MNHEY, CDR2 SVGEGT. Trimming stripped 4 bases from V and 10 bases from J, with 8 bases between. The CDR3 spans 11 residues.

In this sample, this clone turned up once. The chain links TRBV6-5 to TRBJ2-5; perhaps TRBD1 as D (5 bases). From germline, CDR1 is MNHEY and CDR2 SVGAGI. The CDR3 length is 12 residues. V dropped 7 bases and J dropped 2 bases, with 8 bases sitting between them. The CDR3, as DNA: TGTGCCAGCATCGACAGTCAAGAGACCCAGTACTTC. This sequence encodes CASIDSQETQYF.

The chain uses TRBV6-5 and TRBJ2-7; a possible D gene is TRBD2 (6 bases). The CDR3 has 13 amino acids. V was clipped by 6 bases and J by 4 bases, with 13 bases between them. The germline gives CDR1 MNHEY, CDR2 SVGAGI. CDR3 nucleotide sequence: TGTGCCAGCAGCAGAACGCGGGGTTACGAGCAGTACTTC. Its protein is CASSRTRGYEQYF.

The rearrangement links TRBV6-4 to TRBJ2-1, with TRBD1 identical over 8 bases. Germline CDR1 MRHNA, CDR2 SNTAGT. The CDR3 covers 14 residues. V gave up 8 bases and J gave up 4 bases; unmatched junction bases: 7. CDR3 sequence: CASAEDRDYNEQFF. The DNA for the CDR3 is TGTGCCAGCGCGGAGGACAGGGATTACAATGAGCAGTTCTTC.

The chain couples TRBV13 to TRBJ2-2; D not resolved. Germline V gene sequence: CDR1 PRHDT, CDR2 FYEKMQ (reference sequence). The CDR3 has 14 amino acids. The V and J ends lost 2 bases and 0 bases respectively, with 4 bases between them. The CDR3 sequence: CASSLKPNTGELFF. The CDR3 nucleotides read TGTGCCAGCAGCTTAAAGCCGAACACCGGGGAGCTGTTTTTT.

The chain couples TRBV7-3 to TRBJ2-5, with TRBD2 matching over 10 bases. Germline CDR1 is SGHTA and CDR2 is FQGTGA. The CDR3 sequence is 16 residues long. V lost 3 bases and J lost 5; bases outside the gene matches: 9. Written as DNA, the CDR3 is TGTGCCAGCAGCTTCTTAGCGGGGGGAACTCCGGAGACCCAGTACTTC. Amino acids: CASSFLAGGTPETQYF.

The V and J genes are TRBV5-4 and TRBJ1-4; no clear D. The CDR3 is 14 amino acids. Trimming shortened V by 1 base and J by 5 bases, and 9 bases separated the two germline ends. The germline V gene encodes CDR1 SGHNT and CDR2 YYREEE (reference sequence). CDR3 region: CASSLKSENEKLFF. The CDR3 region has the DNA TGTGCCAGCAGCTTGAAGTCAGAAAATGAAAAACTGTTTTTT.

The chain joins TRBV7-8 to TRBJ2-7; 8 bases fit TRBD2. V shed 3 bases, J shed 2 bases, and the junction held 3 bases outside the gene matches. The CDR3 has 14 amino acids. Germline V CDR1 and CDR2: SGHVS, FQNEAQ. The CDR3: CASSFRGGTYEQYF. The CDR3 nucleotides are TGTGCCAGCAGCTTCCGGGGGGGAACCTACGAGCAGTACTTC.

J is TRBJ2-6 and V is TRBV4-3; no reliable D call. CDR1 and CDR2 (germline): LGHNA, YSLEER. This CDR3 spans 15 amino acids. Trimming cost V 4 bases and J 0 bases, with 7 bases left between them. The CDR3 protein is CASSPGFSGANVLTF. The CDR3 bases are TGCGCCAGCAGCCCCGGGTTCTCTGGGGCCAACGTCCTGACTTTC.

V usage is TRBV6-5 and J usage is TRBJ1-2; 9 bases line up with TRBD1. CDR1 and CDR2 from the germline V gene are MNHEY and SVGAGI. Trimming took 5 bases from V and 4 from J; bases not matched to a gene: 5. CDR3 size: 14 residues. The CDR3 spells CASSRTGEGYGYTF. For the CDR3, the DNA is TGTGCCAGCAGTCGGACAGGGGAAGGCTATGGCTACACCTTC.

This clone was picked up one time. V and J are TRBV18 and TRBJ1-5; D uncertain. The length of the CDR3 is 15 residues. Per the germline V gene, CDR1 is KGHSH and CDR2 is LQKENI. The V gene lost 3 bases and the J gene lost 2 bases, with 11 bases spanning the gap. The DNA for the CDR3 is TGTGCCAGCTCACCTGAAATTTCGGGCAATCAGCCCCAGCATTTT. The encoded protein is CASSPEISGNQPQHF.

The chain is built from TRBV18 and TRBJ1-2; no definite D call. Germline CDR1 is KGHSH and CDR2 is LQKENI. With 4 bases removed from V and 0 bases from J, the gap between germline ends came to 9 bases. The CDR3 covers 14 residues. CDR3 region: CASSLGAANYGYTF. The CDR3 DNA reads TGTGCCAGCTCACTGGGTGCTGCTAACTATGGCTACACCTTC.

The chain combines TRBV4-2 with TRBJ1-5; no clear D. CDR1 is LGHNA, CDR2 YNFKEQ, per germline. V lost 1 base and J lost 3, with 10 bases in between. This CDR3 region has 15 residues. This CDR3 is CASSQANSPNQPQHF. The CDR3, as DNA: TGTGCCAGCAGCCAAGCCAACAGCCCCAATCAGCCCCAGCATTTT.

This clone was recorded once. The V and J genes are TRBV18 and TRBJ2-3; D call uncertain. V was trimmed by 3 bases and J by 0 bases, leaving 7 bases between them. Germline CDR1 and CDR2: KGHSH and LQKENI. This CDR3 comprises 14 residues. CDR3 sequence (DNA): TGTGCCAGCTCACCGACAATTAGCACAGATACGCAGTATTTT. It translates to CASSPTISTDTQYF.